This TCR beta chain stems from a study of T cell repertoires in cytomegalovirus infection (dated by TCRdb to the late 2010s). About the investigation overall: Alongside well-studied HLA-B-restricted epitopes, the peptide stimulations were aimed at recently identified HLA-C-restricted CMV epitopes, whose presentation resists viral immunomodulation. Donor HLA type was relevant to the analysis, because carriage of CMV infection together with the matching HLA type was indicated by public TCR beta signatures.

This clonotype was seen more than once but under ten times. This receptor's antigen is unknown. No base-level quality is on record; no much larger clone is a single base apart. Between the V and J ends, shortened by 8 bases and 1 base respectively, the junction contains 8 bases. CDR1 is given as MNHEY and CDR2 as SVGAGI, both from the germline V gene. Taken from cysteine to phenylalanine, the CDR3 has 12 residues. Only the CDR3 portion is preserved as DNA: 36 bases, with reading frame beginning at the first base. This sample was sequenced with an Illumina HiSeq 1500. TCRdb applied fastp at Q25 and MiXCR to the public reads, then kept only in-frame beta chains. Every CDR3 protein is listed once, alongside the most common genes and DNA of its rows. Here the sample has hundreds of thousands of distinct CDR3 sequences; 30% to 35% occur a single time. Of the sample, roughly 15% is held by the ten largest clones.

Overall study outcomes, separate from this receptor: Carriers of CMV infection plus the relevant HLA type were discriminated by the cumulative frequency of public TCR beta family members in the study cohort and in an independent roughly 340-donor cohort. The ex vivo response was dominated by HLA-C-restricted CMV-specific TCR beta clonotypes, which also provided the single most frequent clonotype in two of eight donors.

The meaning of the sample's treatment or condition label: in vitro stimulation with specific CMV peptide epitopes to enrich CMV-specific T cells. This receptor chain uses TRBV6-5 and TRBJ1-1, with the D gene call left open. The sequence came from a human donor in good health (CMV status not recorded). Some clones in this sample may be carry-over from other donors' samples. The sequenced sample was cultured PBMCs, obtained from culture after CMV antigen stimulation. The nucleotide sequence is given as TGTGCCAGCGGGAGGGCGAACACTGAAGCTTTCTTT. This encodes CASGRANTEAFF.